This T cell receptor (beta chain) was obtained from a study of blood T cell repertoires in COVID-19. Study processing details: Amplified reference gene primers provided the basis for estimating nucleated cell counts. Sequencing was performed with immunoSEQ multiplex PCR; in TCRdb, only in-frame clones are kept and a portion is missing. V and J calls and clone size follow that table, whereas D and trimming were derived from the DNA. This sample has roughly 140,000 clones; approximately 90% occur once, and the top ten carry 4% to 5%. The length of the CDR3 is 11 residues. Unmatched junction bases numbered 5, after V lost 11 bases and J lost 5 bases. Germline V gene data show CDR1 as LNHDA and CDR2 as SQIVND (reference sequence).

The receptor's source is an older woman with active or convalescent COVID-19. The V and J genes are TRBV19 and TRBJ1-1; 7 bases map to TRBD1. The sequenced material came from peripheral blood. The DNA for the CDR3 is TGTGCCGGGCGACAGGGAACTGAAGCTTTCTTT. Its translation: CAGRQGTEAFF.